One sample yielded the 25 T cell receptor beta chains listed below, sequenced in a study of T cells in Graves' hyperthyroidism and ophthalmopathy. RNA transcripts provided the source from which TCR beta CDR3 regions were amplified. Using the HTBI primer set, a first-round RT-PCR was run on the TCR CDR3. TCRdb reprocessed the multiplex PCR reads with MiXCR, giving one entry per CDR3 protein. The sample contains around 290,000 distinct CDR3 sequences, 10% to 15% of which appear only once. The sequenced sample consisted of blood. These receptors were obtained from a young woman with Graves' hyperthyroidism that later progressed to Graves' ophthalmopathy.

This clonotype was found a few times. The chain carries TRBV5-4 and TRBJ2-1; D gene uncertain. CDR1 and CDR2 from the germline V gene are SGHNT and YYREEE (reference sequence). This CDR3 contains 12 residues. Trimming shortened V by 2 bases and J by 9 bases, and 9 bases separated the two germline ends. CDR3 loop: CASSLWASEQFF. CDR3 DNA: TGTGCCAGCAGCTTATGGGCGTCTGAGCAGTTCTTC. The full variable domain, rest sourced from reference TRBV5-4 and TRBJ2-1, is ETGVTQSPTHLIKTRGQQVTLRCSSQSGHNTVSWYQQALGQGPQFIFQYYREEENGRGNFPPRFSGLQFPNYSSELNVNALELDDSALYLCASSLWASEQFFGPGTRLTVL.

This clonotype was detected ten times or more. V is TRBV12-3 or TRBV12-4 and J is TRBJ2-3; 10 nucleotides line up with TRBD1. V shed 6 bases and J 2 bases; nucleotides not matched to a gene: 2. CDR3 size: 14 residues. The chain's CDR3 is CASRTGGYTDTQYF. CDR3 coding DNA: TGTGCCAGCAGGACAGGGGGCTACACAGATACGCAGTATTTT.

In this sample, this clonotype turned up many times. The gene calls are TRBV7-9 and TRBJ1-6, with a weak D call TRBD1 (6 bases). V was pared by 1 base and J by 9 bases, with 16 bases between. Germline values: CDR1 SEHNR, CDR2 FQNEAQ (reference sequence). The CDR3 is 16 amino acids. DNA for the CDR3: TGTGCCAGCAGCTTAGGAACCCAGGGGCTCGGTTCACCCCTCCACTTT. As protein: CASSLGTQGLGSPLHF.

This clonotype occurred many times. The chain combines TRBV6-1 with TRBJ2-5; the D gene is possibly TRBD2 (6 bases). V shed 5 bases and J shed 3 bases, with 13 bases lying between them. The CDR3 is 14 amino acids. The germline V gene has CDR1 MNHNS and CDR2 SASEGT. The CDR3 loop reads CASSRWDSEETQYF. In DNA, the CDR3 is TGTGCCAGCAGTCGATGGGACTCCGAAGAGACCCAGTACTTC.

The chain combines TRBV9 with TRBJ2-2; unclear D gene. Germline V lookup: CDR1 SGDLS, CDR2 YYNGEE. Trimming shortened V by 2 bases and J by 2 bases, and 4 bases separated the two germline ends. This CDR3 is 13 amino acids long. The CDR3 reads CASSVKNTGELFF. CDR3 coding DNA: TGTGCCAGCAGCGTTAAAAACACCGGGGAGCTGTTTTTT. Filled out from reference TRBV9 and TRBJ2-2, the complete variable domain reads DSGVTQTPKHLITATGQRVTLRCSPRSGDLSVYWYQQSLDQGLQFLIQYYNGEERAKGNILERFSAQQFPDLHSELNLSSLELGDSALYFCASSVKNTGELFFGEGSRLTVL.

This clonotype has at least ten counts. The CDR3 coding sequence is TGTGCCAGCAGTGCGGTGTGGTCCTACAATGAGCAGTTCTTC. Its protein is CASSAVWSYNEQFF. The gene calls are TRBV28 and TRBJ2-1; D unresolved. Looked up from germline, CDR1 is MDHEN and CDR2 is SYDVKM. This CDR3 region has 14 residues. V dropped 5 bases and J dropped 1 base, with 9 bases sitting between them.

This clonotype was observed many times. The chain combines TRBV29-1 with TRBJ2-1; 8 bases align to TRBD2. Trimming cost V 7 bases and J 8 bases; bases outside gene matches: 7. The CDR3 is 12 residues long. Germline lookup yields CDR1 SQVTM and CDR2 ANQGSEA. Here the CDR3 DNA reads TGCAGCGGCGGGACTAGGAGAGATGAGCAGTTCTTC. Amino acid sequence: CSGGTRRDEQFF.

This clonotype was recorded at least ten times. This rearrangement joins TRBV20-1 to TRBJ2-1; TRBD2 matches 9 bases. This CDR3 is 14 amino acids long. The germline CDR1 and CDR2 sequences are DFQATT and SNEGSKA (reference sequence). V lost 3 bases and J lost 4; bases outside the gene matches: 4. The CDR3 DNA follows: TGCAGTGCTAGTAGCCTAGCGGGGTACAATGAGCAGTTCTTC. Translation: CSASSLAGYNEQFF.

The table lists this clonotype with many counts. The chain recombines TRBV7-9 with TRBJ2-1; 8 nucleotides align to TRBD2. The CDR3 covers 15 residues. The ends lost 5 bases at V and 10 bases at J; junction bases unmatched: 13. CDR1 is SEHNR, CDR2 FQNEAQ, per germline (reference sequence). CDR3 residues: CASSHPGEREWEQFF. DNA for the CDR3: TGTGCCAGCAGCCACCCAGGCGAGCGGGAGTGGGAGCAGTTCTTC.

The sample holds many counts of this clonotype. The V and J genes are TRBV5-8 and TRBJ1-1, with 8 bases identical to TRBD1. J gave up 1 base and V 6 bases, and 5 bases lay outside the gene matches. Germline CDR1 is SGHTS and CDR2 is YDEGEE. The CDR3 is 14 amino acids. The CDR3 DNA follows: TGTGCCAGCACCCCGGGACAGGCGAACACTGAAGCTTTCTTT. The encoded protein is CASTPGQANTEAFF.

Concerning this clonotype: A much larger clone differs from this one at a single base, so this may be a read error. This chain joins TRBV20-1 and TRBJ2-7; D unclear. Germline CDR1 DFQATT, CDR2 SNEGSKA (reference sequence). The CDR3 totals 14 residues. The germline V and J ends were trimmed by 6 bases and 7 bases, with 22 bases remaining between them. CDR3 residues: CSAEPGSGLAEQYF. CDR3 nucleotide sequence: TGCAGTGCGGAGCCGGGCTCCGGGTTGGCTGAGCAGTACTTC.

This clonotype was observed a few times. Here the CDR3 reads CASSLRLYNEQFF. The DNA of the CDR3 is TGTGCCAGCAGTTTGAGGCTATACAATGAGCAGTTCTTC. This rearrangement joins TRBV27 to TRBJ2-1; D call uncertain. Looked up from germline, CDR1 is MNHEY and CDR2 is SMNVEV (reference sequence). Between the trimmed V and J ends, which lost 3 bases and 4 bases, there was a span of 7 bases. The CDR3 has 13 amino acids.

This clonotype was observed many times. V is TRBV5-1 and J is TRBJ2-7; 8 bases fit TRBD2. The germline V gene encodes CDR1 SGHRS and CDR2 YFSETQ. The CDR3 has 15 amino acids. The ends lost 2 bases at V and 4 bases at J; junction bases unmatched: 8. CDR3 region: CASSFGGTSSYEQYF. CDR3 DNA sequence: TGCGCCAGCAGCTTTGGGGGGACTAGTAGTTACGAGCAGTACTTC.

This clonotype was picked up many times. The V gene is TRBV6-1, the J gene TRBJ1-6; D ambiguous. Germline loops: CDR1 MNHNS, CDR2 SASEGT. This CDR3 has 14 residues. V lost 3 bases and J 2 bases, leaving 5 bases between the germline ends. The chain's CDR3 is CASSDGTYNSPLHF. DNA for the CDR3: TGTGCCAGCAGTGACGGGACCTATAATTCACCCCTCCACTTT.

The chain recombines TRBV7-3 with TRBJ2-3, with D perhaps matching TRBD1 (5 bases). The J call is uncertain, as TRBJ1-5 better fits the DNA end. This CDR3 is built from 19 residues. CDR1 is SGHTA, CDR2 FQGTGA, per germline. This CDR3 is CASSSTLGGTSGSTDTQHF. Here the CDR3 DNA reads TGTGCCAGCAGCTCCACCCTGGGCGGGACTAGCGGGAGCACAGATACGCAGCATTTT.

The chain is built from TRBV20-1 and TRBJ2-7; no definite D call. V was pared by 2 bases and J by 4 bases, with 15 bases between. CDR1 and CDR2 from the germline V gene are DFQATT and SNEGSKA (reference sequence). This CDR3 is 14 amino acids long. The DNA of the CDR3 is TGCAGTGCTAGAAACGCCGACGGAGCGTACGAGCAGTACTTC. It codes for CSARNADGAYEQYF.

The table lists this clonotype with many counts. The chain is built from TRBV27 and TRBJ2-1, with D possibly TRBD2 on 5 matching bases. This CDR3 has 15 amino acids. V was trimmed by 5 bases and J by 6 bases, leaving 17 bases between them. Germline V lookup: CDR1 MNHEY, CDR2 SMNVEV (reference sequence). The CDR3 sequence is CASSPRVGLANEQFF. The CDR3 coding sequence is TGTGCCAGCAGTCCCCGGGTCGGACTCGCCAATGAGCAGTTCTTC.

This clonotype was recorded many times. The chain joins TRBV5-1 to TRBJ1-1; no reliable D call. The germline CDR1 and CDR2 sequences are SGHRS and YFSETQ. This CDR3 is built from 14 residues. The V and J ends lost 4 bases and 0 bases respectively, with 10 bases between them. The CDR3 loop is CASSDQRMNTEAFF. For the CDR3, the DNA is TGCGCCAGCAGCGATCAGCGAATGAACACTGAAGCTTTCTTT. Looking up the rest from reference TRBV5-1 and TRBJ1-1 gives the full variable domain: KAGVTQTPRYLIKTRGQQVTLSCSPISGHRSVSWYQQTPGQGLQFLFEYFSETQRNKGNFPGRFSGRQFSNSRSEMNVSTLELGDSALYLCASSDQRMNTEAFFGQGTRLTVV.

This clonotype was counted ten times or more. The CDR3 region is CSVVQGAMNTEAFF. The CDR3 DNA is TGCAGCGTTGTACAGGGGGCAATGAACACTGAAGCTTTCTTT. The chain is built from TRBV29-1 and TRBJ1-1, with 9 bases aligning to TRBD1. CDR1 SQVTM and CDR2 ANQGSEA come from the germline V gene. With V trimmed by 4 bases and J by 0 bases, 3 bases remained unmatched. This CDR3 spans 14 amino acids.

This clonotype was counted a few times. The rearrangement joins TRBV6-2 or TRBV6-3 to TRBJ2-1, with TRBD2 as a possible D gene (6 bases). Trimming removed 5 bases from V and 2 bases from J, with 22 bases in between. The germline CDR1 and CDR2 sequences are MNHEY and SVGEGT. CDR3 length: 18 amino acids. For the CDR3, the DNA is TGTGCCAGCAGTGACGGCCTCTTTAGCGGCGGAGCCTACAATGAGCAGTTCTTC. Encoded protein: CASSDGLFSGGAYNEQFF.

V usage is TRBV2 and J usage is TRBJ2-7; 9 positions match TRBD2. The J call may not be correct, given that the DNA end is closer to TRBJ2-1. This CDR3 region has 15 residues. CDR1 SNHLY and CDR2 FYNNEI come from the germline V gene. This CDR3 is CASSTSSGVYNEQFF. The CDR3, as DNA: TGTGCCAGCAGTACGTCTAGCGGGGTGTACAATGAGCAGTTCTTC.

This clonotype was seen only a few times. The chain combines TRBV6-1 with TRBJ2-1; D possibly corresponds to TRBD2 (6 bases). The CDR3 consists of 13 residues. Germline V gives CDR1 MNHNS, CDR2 SASEGT. V lost 6 bases, J lost 6 bases, and 12 bases lay in between. The CDR3 DNA sequence: TGTGCCAGCAGACCCCGGGGGTCCAATGAGCAGTTCTTC. Protein: CASRPRGSNEQFF.

Ten or more counts support this clonotype. V is TRBV18 and J is TRBJ2-5; unclear D gene. V lost 0 bases and J 1 base, leaving 6 bases between the germline ends. Germline loops: CDR1 KGHSH, CDR2 LQKENI. This CDR3 has 14 amino acids. The CDR3 reads CASSPPLSQETQYF. CDR3 DNA sequence: TGTGCCAGCTCACCACCGCTCAGCCAAGAGACCCAGTACTTC.

Comment on this clonotype: This may arise from a read error, as a much more abundant clone is one base away. The chain has TRBV3-1 and TRBJ2-5; D possibly matches TRBD1 or TRBD2 (5 bases each). V was cut by 0 bases and J by 4 bases, with 15 bases left in between. The CDR3 consists of 16 residues. Germline CDR1 LGHDT, CDR2 YNNKEL (reference sequence). Here the CDR3 reads CASSQDLGVSVETQYF. The CDR3 DNA reads TGTGCCAGCAGCCAAGATCTGGGGGTCTCCGTAGAGACCCAGTACTTC.

This chain joins TRBV7-8 and TRBJ1-2; TRBD1 aligns across 12 bases. The CDR3 length is 15 residues. J lost 7 bases, V lost 5 bases, and 8 bases had no gene match. From germline, CDR1 is SGHVS and CDR2 FQNEAQ. CDR3 sequence reads: CASSRPGTGGSGYTF. The CDR3 nucleotides are TGTGCCAGCAGCCGTCCCGGGACAGGGGGCAGTGGCTACACCTTC.